This T cell receptor beta chain was identified during a study of post-analysis software for immune sequencing data. Study-wide background: Disease trajectories encompassed relapsing-remitting, secondary progressive and progressive-relapsing multiple sclerosis. Study results and caveats: Normalized Chao1 diversity was significantly reduced in patients versus controls. Elevated frequency relative to controls characterized roughly 5 TRBV segments in patients, TRBV5-6, TRBV5-1 and TRBV20-1 among them.

Notes on this clonotype: Its target is not known.

The V end was cut by 1 base, the J end by 0 bases, with 7 bases between. This CDR3 is built from 15 residues. cDNA libraries for TCR beta contained unique molecular identifiers. cDNA molecules numbering around 450,000 came from roughly 0.93 to 9.6 million T cells. TCRdb called the PCR reads again in MiXCR, with one record for every CDR3 protein. The repertoire holds hundreds of thousands of distinct CDR3 sequences, with 40% to 50% as singletons. This receptor was identified in a girl under 18 with multiple sclerosis. The sequenced material came from blood. The V gene is TRBV12-3 or TRBV12-4, the J gene TRBJ2-4; D ambiguous. As DNA, the CDR3 is TGTGCCAGCAGTTTAGGGTCTCTAGCCAAAAACATTCAGTACTTC. Encoded protein: CASSLGSLAKNIQYF.